This record covers a single T cell receptor beta chain. This entry comes from a study of shared clonotypes between healthy human individuals. How the authors handled the data: As immunoSEQ supplied junction-only sequences (without quality scores), filtering differed. This table comes from immunoSEQ multiplex PCR, and its TCRdb copy is limited to in-frame clones, with some not included. V and J calls and clone size are as listed in that table; D and trimming were resolved from the DNA. The top ten hold about an eighth of the sample, which has around 480,000 clones, almost 80% seen once. What was sequenced was PBMCs. The sequence derives from a woman aged 40 to 55 in good health. Some clones in this sample may be carry-over from other donors' samples.

Here the CDR3 reads CASSRGGSTDTQYF. CDR3 DNA: TGTGCCAGCAGCCGCGGGGGGAGCACAGATACGCAGTATTTT. This chain links TRBV7-3 with TRBJ2-3; TRBD2 aligns across 8 bases. The CDR3 runs to 14 residues. V lost 5 bases, J lost 0 bases, and 1 base stayed unmatched. The germline gives CDR1 SGHTA, CDR2 FQGTGA.